These T cell receptor beta chains were read from a single sample in a study of blood T cell repertoires in COVID-19. Generated by immunoSEQ multiplex PCR, the TCRdb table keeps only in-frame clones and is missing some. The sample holds about 40,000 clones, roughly 87% seen once. Material: peripheral blood. These receptors came from a man in his sixties or seventies with active COVID-19. The CDR3 runs from the conserved cysteine through the conserved F or W. The D gene is left open where the match is weak. Rows give clone size only sometimes, using once, few, many, or a class for an expanded clone.

>TRBJ2-3|TRBV9|.|TRBD2
CASSVGGSGGLDTQYF
TGTGCCAGCAGCGTAGGGGGTAGCGGGGGCCTAGATACGCAGTATTTT
>TRBJ2-2|TRBV5-4|few|TRBD1
CATGQGNTGELFF
TGTGCCACCGGACAGGGAAACACCGGGGAGCTGTTTTTT
>TRBJ1-1|TRBV6-1|.|.
CASSERLRFEGNTEAFF
TGTGCCAGCAGTGAAAGGCTTAGGTTTGAGGGAAACACTGAAGCTTTCTTT
>TRBJ2-5|TRBV7-3|once|TRBD2
CASSSSGADQETQYF
TGTGCCAGCAGCTCTAGCGGGGCGGACCAAGAGACCCAGTACTTC
>TRBJ2-7|TRBV2|.|TRBD1
CASSGTGWTYEQYF
TGTGCCAGCAGCGGGACAGGGTGGACCTACGAGCAGTACTTC
>TRBJ1-5|TRBV2|.|TRBD1
CASRPTDRGQQPQHF
TGTGCCAGCAGACCAACGGACAGGGGGCAACAGCCCCAGCATTTT
>TRBJ2-1|TRBV18|.|TRBD2
CASSPSSGDVGYNEQFF
TGTGCCAGCTCACCATCTAGCGGGGATGTCGGCTACAATGAGCAGTTCTTC
>TRBJ1-3|TRBV5-1|.|.
CASSPTRESGGNTIYF
TGCGCCAGCAGCCCTACTCGGGAGTCGGGTGGAAACACCATATATTTT
>TRBJ2-5|TRBV5-1|.|TRBD2
CASIGGGGGRETQYF
TGCGCCAGCATAGGAGGCGGGGGAGGAAGAGAGACCCAGTACTTC
>TRBJ1-1|TRBV5-4|.|.
CASSLFSGGQTEAFF
TGTGCCAGCAGCTTGTTTTCGGGGGGCCAGACTGAAGCTTTCTTT
>TRBJ1-6|TRBV6-5|once|.
CASNFVQGRDSPLHF
TGTGCCAGCAACTTTGTACAGGGACGGGATTCACCCCTCCACTTT
>TRBJ1-3|TRBV2|.|.
CASATGEATIYF
TGTGCCAGCGCCACCGGAGAGGCCACCATATATTTT
>TRBJ1-5|TRBV10-3|.|.
CATSDSPYNQPQHF
TGTGCCACCTCCGACAGTCCTTACAATCAGCCCCAGCATTTT
>TRBJ2-1|TRBV6-1|.|.
CASSEAPTSFYNEQFF
TGTGCCAGCAGTGAAGCCCCTACTAGCTTCTACAATGAGCAGTTCTTC
>TRBJ2-7|TRBV5-6|.|.
CASSLAARRDGSEQYF
TGTGCCAGCAGCTTGGCGGCGAGGAGGGATGGAAGCGAGCAGTACTTC
>TRBJ2-3|TRBV19|.|TRBD1
CASSIQGRTGGMADTQYF
TGTGCCAGTAGTATCCAGGGGCGGACAGGGGGGATGGCAGATACGCAGTATTTT
>TRBJ2-1|TRBV10-1|.|.
CASSESGGVHEQFF
TGCGCCAGCAGTGAGTCCGGGGGAGTCCATGAGCAGTTCTTC
>TRBJ2-5|TRBV19|.|TRBD2
CASSSGGGLAGQETQYF
TGTGCCAGTAGTAGCGGGGGAGGACTAGCGGGCCAAGAGACCCAGTACTTC
>TRBJ2-7|TRBV11-2|.|TRBD1
CASSLEGTGDSEQYF
TGTGCCAGCAGCTTAGAGGGGACAGGGGATTCCGAGCAGTACTTC
>TRBJ2-1|TRBV11-3|.|.
CASSTGNEQFF
TGTGCCAGCAGCACGGGCAATGAGCAGTTCTTC
>TRBJ2-2|TRBV7-2|.|TRBD1
CASSAGQGATGGELFF
TGTGCCAGCAGCGCGGGACAGGGGGCGACGGGCGGGGAGCTGTTTTTT
>TRBJ1-1|TRBV2|.|.
CASRPTWQGEAFF
TGTGCCAGCAGGCCGACATGGCAGGGCGAAGCTTTCTTT
>TRBJ1-1|TRBV29-1|once|TRBD1
CSGTNTGGANTEAFF
TGCAGCGGGACGAATACAGGGGGCGCGAACACTGAAGCTTTCTTT
>TRBJ1-1|TRBV7-2|.|.
CASSLAEGYYTEAFF
TGTGCCAGCAGCCTAGCGGAGGGCTATTACACTGAAGCTTTCTTT
>TRBJ2-5|TRBV18|.|.
CASSLPATDQETQYF
TGTGCCAGCTCACTACCTGCGACAGACCAAGAGACCCAGTACTTC
>TRBJ1-4|TRBV29-1|.|.
CSVEVREPSTNEKLFF
TGCAGCGTTGAAGTCAGGGAACCTTCAACTAATGAAAAACTGTTTTTT
>TRBJ2-5|TRBV24-1|.|TRBD2
CATSDSRASGGKTQYF
TGTGCCACCAGTGATTCCCGTGCTAGCGGGGGAAAGACCCAGTACTTC
>TRBJ1-5|TRBV7-2|.|.
CASSFRSNQPQHF
TGTGCCAGCAGCTTCAGAAGCAATCAGCCCCAGCATTTT
>TRBJ2-2|TRBV7-2|once|.
CASSLWRDDTGELFF
TGTGCCAGCAGCTTATGGAGGGACGACACCGGGGAGCTGTTTTTT
>TRBJ1-6|TRBV4-3|.|TRBD1
CASSQDFRQGVDSPLHF
TGCGCCAGCAGCCAAGATTTTAGACAGGGGGTTGACTCACCCCTCCACTTT
>TRBJ2-5|TRBV24-1|.|TRBD1
CATSDLRTGGAVRETQYF
TGTGCCACCAGTGATCTCCGGACAGGGGGCGCGGTAAGGGAGACCCAGTACTTC
>TRBJ2-7|TRBV2|.|.
CASRKEGEQYF
TGTGCCAGCAGGAAGGAGGGCGAGCAGTACTTC
>TRBJ2-5|TRBV18|.|TRBD2
CASSPWKRGNQETQYF
TGTGCCAGCTCCCCGTGGAAGCGGGGGAACCAAGAGACCCAGTACTTC
>TRBJ1-5|TRBV19|.|.
CASTTGIEGNQPQHF
TGTGCCAGTACAACAGGGATTGAGGGCAATCAGCCCCAGCATTTT
>TRBJ1-5|TRBV6-2/TRBV6-3|.|.
CASSSSLTGANQPQHF
TGTGCCAGCAGCTCCTCCTTAACTGGGGCCAATCAGCCCCAGCATTTT
>TRBJ2-3|TRBV15|.|TRBD1
CATSRGQGTGTDTQYF
TGTGCCACCAGCAGGGGACAGGGGACGGGCACAGATACGCAGTATTTT
>TRBJ1-1|TRBV29-1|.|.
CSVVYSDSEAFF
TGCAGCGTTGTTTATTCGGACTCTGAAGCTTTCTTT
>TRBJ2-1|TRBV7-7|.|.
CASSPLRGDNEQFF
TGTGCTAGCAGTCCTCTTCGGGGTGATAATGAGCAGTTCTTC
>TRBJ2-1|TRBV11-3|.|.
CASSLERVPPLTYNEQFF
TGTGCCAGCAGCTTAGAACGGGTACCGCCTCTTACCTACAATGAGCAGTTCTTC
>TRBJ2-7|TRBV19|once|TRBD2
CASSMASGGYEQYF
TGTGCCAGTAGTATGGCTAGCGGGGGGTACGAGCAGTACTTC